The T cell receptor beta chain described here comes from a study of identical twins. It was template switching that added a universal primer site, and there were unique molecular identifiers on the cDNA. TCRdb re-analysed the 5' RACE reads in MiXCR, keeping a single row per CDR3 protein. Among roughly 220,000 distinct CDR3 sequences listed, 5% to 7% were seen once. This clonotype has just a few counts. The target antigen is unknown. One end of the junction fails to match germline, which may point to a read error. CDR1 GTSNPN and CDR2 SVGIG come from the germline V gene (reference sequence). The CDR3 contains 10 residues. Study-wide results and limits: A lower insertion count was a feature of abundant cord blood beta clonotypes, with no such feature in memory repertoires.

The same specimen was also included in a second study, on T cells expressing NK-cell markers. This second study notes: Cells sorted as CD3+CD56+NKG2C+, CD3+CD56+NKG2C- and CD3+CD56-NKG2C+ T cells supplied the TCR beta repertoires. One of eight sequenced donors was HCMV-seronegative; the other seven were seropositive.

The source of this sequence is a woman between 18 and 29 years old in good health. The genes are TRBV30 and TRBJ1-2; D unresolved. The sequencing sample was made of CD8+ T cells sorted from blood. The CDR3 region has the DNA TGTGCCGGGAGGGTATCTGGCTACACCTTC. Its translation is CAGRVSGYTF.